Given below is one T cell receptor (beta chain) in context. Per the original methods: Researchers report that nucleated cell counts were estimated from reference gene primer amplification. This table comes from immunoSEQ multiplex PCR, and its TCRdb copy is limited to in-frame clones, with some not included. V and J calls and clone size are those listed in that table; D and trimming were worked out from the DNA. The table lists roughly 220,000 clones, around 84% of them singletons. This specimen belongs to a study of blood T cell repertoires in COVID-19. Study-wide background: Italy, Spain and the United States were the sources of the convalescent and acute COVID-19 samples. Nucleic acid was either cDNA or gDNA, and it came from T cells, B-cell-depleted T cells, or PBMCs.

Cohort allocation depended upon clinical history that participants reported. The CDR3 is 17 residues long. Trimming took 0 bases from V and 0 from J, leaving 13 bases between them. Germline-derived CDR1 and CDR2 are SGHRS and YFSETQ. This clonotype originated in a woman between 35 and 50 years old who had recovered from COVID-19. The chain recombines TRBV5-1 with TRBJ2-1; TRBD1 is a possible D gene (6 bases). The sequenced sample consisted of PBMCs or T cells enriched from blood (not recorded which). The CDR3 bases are TGCGCCAGCAGCTTGGGAGGGGGAGTTGGCTCCTACAATGAGCAGTTCTTC. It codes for CASSLGGGVGSYNEQFF.